Given below is one T cell receptor beta chain in context. This entry comes from a study of blood T cells in healthy people across ages. Primed by a sample-barcoded 5' primer and a J-beta primer mix, a second PCR proceeded for about 6 to 11 cycles. A template-switch adaptor containing 12 random nucleotides labeled each cDNA molecule. TCRdb fed the 5' RACE reads into MiXCR, producing one record per CDR3 protein. Of approximately 1,700,000 distinct CDR3 sequences listed, 30% to 40% are singletons. The CDR3 is made up of 14 amino acids. V lost 8 bases, J lost 13 bases, and 16 bases stayed unmatched. The germline CDR1 and CDR2 sequences are SNHLY and FYNNEI.

Sequences were obtained from blood. This TCR was recovered from a human donor in good health. The chain joins TRBV2 to TRBJ2-3, with 9 bases fitting TRBD1. The CDR3 sequence: CASGLTDRGRTEYF. The DNA for the CDR3 is TGTGCCAGCGGTCTAACGGACAGGGGAAGGACGGAGTATTTT. Looking up the rest from reference TRBV2 and TRBJ2-3 gives the full variable domain: EPEVTQTPSHQVTQMGQEVILRCVPISNHLYFYWYRQILGQKVEFLVSFYNNEISEKSEIFDDQFSVERPDGSNFTLKIRSTKLEDSAMYFCASGLTDRGRTEYFGPGTRLTVL.